This T cell receptor (beta chain) was identified during a study of blood T cell repertoires in COVID-19. Looking at the study overall: T cells, B-cell-depleted T cells, or PBMCs provided the cDNA or gDNA that served as material.

Trimming took 5 bases from V and 5 from J, leaving 15 bases between them. In germline, CDR1 is MDHEN, CDR2 SYDVKM. The CDR3 length is 15 residues. Seattle's cohort entered during active infection and was followed longitudinally. Original analysis: Estimates of nucleated cell counts were drawn from the amplification of reference gene primers. Profiled with immunoSEQ multiplex PCR; TCRdb holds only in-frame clones, not every one. The DNA gave D and trimming, while V, J and clone size come from that table. This sample has about 43,000 clones, with about 86% found just once. Sample: peripheral blood. The clonotype was recovered from a man aged 40-50 years with COVID-19, enrolled during active disease. The V gene is TRBV28, the J gene TRBJ1-4; D is unresolved. The CDR3: CASSVHGPTNEKLFF. The CDR3 nucleotides are TGTGCCAGCAGTGTCCACGGTCCCACGAATGAAAAACTGTTTTTT.